The TCR beta chain under discussion was sequenced for a study of CD8+ T cells in alopecia areata. Broader study findings: In lesional scalp, particularly from alopecia totalis/universalis, clonality was higher than in normal scalp. Tissue-resident alphabeta T cells belonging to normal skin likewise get sequenced within scalp specimens.

Peripheral blood, together with lesional scalp punch biopsies, was collected from alopecia areata patients. Deletions cut 4 bases from V and 9 bases from J, with 18 bases between. The CDR3 loop spans 14 amino acids. The germline gives CDR1 MGHDK, CDR2 SYGVNS. Extracted RNA was reverse transcribed into cDNA, the sequencing template. Sequencing was performed with immunoSEQ multiplex PCR; in TCRdb, only in-frame clones are kept and a portion is missing. The sample holds more than 150,000 clones; about 63% are singletons and the top ten take under 15%. Remarks on this clone: Its antigen remains unknown.

The input for sequencing was CD4+ T cells sorted from blood, taken at week 0. V usage is TRBV25-1 and J usage is TRBJ1-1; D may be TRBD1 (6 bases). The TCR sequence derives from a human donor with alopecia areata. CDR3: CASSGQVVGIKAFF. CDR3 in DNA: TGTGCCAGCAGTGGACAGGTGGTGGGGATAAAAGCTTTCTTT.